A selection of T cell receptor beta chains follows, all from one sample in a study of T cell repertoires in cytomegalovirus infection. TCRdb redid the calling of the reads with MiXCR, one entry per CDR3 protein. The sample contains 250,000 or so distinct CDR3 sequences, over 15% of which appear only once. Sequencing was carried out using CD8+ T cells from PBMCs. The receptors stem from a human donor in good health (CMV status not recorded). Some clones in this sample may be carry-over from other donors' samples. Each CDR3 is given with its conserved first and last residue. A D gene is named only where the DNA matches it firmly. Size tells how often a clone was seen (once, few, many) or the class of an expanded clone, and some rows leave it out.

abundance: .; j_gene: TRBJ2-3; v_gene: TRBV20-1; d_gene: .; CDR3aa: CSARGGSGRFSTDTQYF; CDR3nt: TGCAGTGCTAGAGGGGGTTCGGGGAGATTTAGCACAGATACGCAGTATTTT
abundance: many; j_gene: TRBJ2-7; v_gene: TRBV7-6; d_gene: TRBD2; CDR3aa: CASSLEVAGAYEQYF; CDR3nt: TGTGCCAGCAGCTTAGAGGTAGCGGGGGCCTACGAGCAGTACTTC
abundance: many; j_gene: TRBJ2-5; v_gene: TRBV7-8; d_gene: .; CDR3aa: CASSPPDGRANDQYF; CDR3nt: TGTGCCAGCAGCCCCCCGGACGGCAGGGCTAATGACCAGTACTTC
abundance: .; j_gene: TRBJ2-3; v_gene: TRBV28; d_gene: TRBD1; CDR3aa: CASSFQGAWTDTQYF; CDR3nt: TGTGCCAGCAGTTTTCAGGGGGCATGGACAGATACGCAGTATTTT
abundance: many; j_gene: TRBJ2-7; v_gene: TRBV4-1; d_gene: .; CDR3aa: CASSPLGTSSLGEQYF; CDR3nt: TGCGCCAGCAGCCCTTTAGGGACTTCCTCCTTGGGAGAGCAGTACTTC
abundance: few; j_gene: TRBJ1-4; v_gene: TRBV28; d_gene: .; CDR3aa: CASGTPGNNEKLFF; CDR3nt: TGTGCCAGCGGGACACCAGGAAATAATGAAAAACTGTTTTTT
abundance: .; j_gene: TRBJ1-3; v_gene: TRBV5-5; d_gene: TRBD1; CDR3aa: CASSVDRGHSGNTIYF; CDR3nt: TGTGCCAGCAGCGTCGACAGGGGACACTCTGGAAACACCATATATTTT
abundance: many; j_gene: TRBJ2-1; v_gene: TRBV7-2; d_gene: TRBD1; CDR3aa: CASGRTGNYNEQFF; CDR3nt: TGTGCCAGCGGAAGGACAGGGAACTACAATGAGCAGTTCTTC
abundance: few; j_gene: TRBJ2-3; v_gene: TRBV7-9; d_gene: .; CDR3aa: CASSSVGTDTQYF; CDR3nt: TGTGCCAGCAGTTCCGTTGGCACAGATACGCAGTATTTT
abundance: .; j_gene: TRBJ2-3; v_gene: TRBV20-1; d_gene: TRBD2; CDR3aa: CSAGTSGGTQYF; CDR3nt: TGCAGTGCTGGGACTAGCGGGGGCACGCAGTATTTT
abundance: .; j_gene: TRBJ1-2; v_gene: TRBV5-6; d_gene: TRBD1; CDR3aa: CASSLRGQSYGYTF; CDR3nt: TGTGCCAGCAGCTTGAGGGGACAGTCCTATGGCTACACCTTC
abundance: few; j_gene: TRBJ2-6; v_gene: TRBV7-9; d_gene: .; CDR3aa: CASSSQRVGTGANVLTF; CDR3nt: TGTGCCAGCAGCTCACAACGGGTCGGGACTGGGGCCAACGTCCTGACTTTC
abundance: .; j_gene: TRBJ1-5; v_gene: TRBV28; d_gene: TRBD1; CDR3aa: CATLQGVNQPQHF; CDR3nt: TGTGCCACCCTGCAGGGGGTCAATCAGCCCCAGCATTTT
abundance: few; j_gene: TRBJ2-1; v_gene: TRBV7-9; d_gene: .; CDR3aa: CASSPPHSEGDGDEQFF; CDR3nt: TGTGCCAGCAGCCCACCCCATTCCGAAGGGGACGGGGATGAGCAGTTCTTC
abundance: .; j_gene: TRBJ1-5; v_gene: TRBV7-9; d_gene: .; CDR3aa: CASSSSSGEGQPQHF; CDR3nt: TGTGCCAGCAGCTCCTCGTCGGGGGAGGGTCAGCCCCAGCATTTT
abundance: .; j_gene: TRBJ2-1; v_gene: TRBV7-4; d_gene: .; CDR3aa: CASSQTGRGYNEQFF; CDR3nt: TGTGCCAGCAGCCAGACAGGGAGGGGTTACAATGAGCAGTTCTTC
abundance: many; j_gene: TRBJ2-2; v_gene: TRBV7-2; d_gene: .; CDR3aa: CASSLGSSAYLSYTGELFF; CDR3nt: TGTGCCAGCAGCTTAGGGTCGAGTGCCTACTTAAGCTACACCGGGGAGCTGTTTTTT
abundance: .; j_gene: TRBJ2-3; v_gene: TRBV28; d_gene: TRBD1; CDR3aa: CASSLGTASTDTQYF; CDR3nt: TGTGCCAGCAGTTTAGGGACAGCTAGCACAGATACGCAGTATTTT
abundance: .; j_gene: TRBJ2-1; v_gene: TRBV29-1; d_gene: TRBD2; CDR3aa: CSVEGGRDNEQFF; CDR3nt: TGCAGCGTTGAAGGCGGGAGGGACAATGAGCAGTTCTTC
abundance: few; j_gene: TRBJ2-1; v_gene: TRBV20-1; d_gene: .; CDR3aa: CSATGSSYNEQFF; CDR3nt: TGCAGTGCTACAGGTAGCTCCTACAATGAGCAGTTCTTC
abundance: .; j_gene: TRBJ2-7; v_gene: TRBV5-1; d_gene: TRBD1; CDR3aa: CASSSETGGYEQYF; CDR3nt: TGCGCCAGCAGCTCCGAGACAGGGGGCTACGAGCAGTACTTC
abundance: few; j_gene: TRBJ2-7; v_gene: TRBV19; d_gene: TRBD1; CDR3aa: CASSIGTGNYEQYF; CDR3nt: TGTGCCAGTAGTATTGGGACAGGGAACTACGAGCAGTACTTC
abundance: few; j_gene: TRBJ1-2; v_gene: TRBV2; d_gene: .; CDR3aa: CASRNLGLNYGYTF; CDR3nt: TGTGCCAGCAGGAATCTGGGCCTCAACTATGGCTACACCTTC
abundance: .; j_gene: TRBJ2-3; v_gene: TRBV20-1; d_gene: .; CDR3aa: CSARDPRGRSTDTQYF; CDR3nt: TGCAGTGCTAGAGATCCGCGGGGACGCAGCACAGATACGCAGTATTTT
abundance: many; j_gene: TRBJ2-3; v_gene: TRBV27; d_gene: .; CDR3aa: CASSSLSEPTDTQYF; CDR3nt: TGTGCCAGCAGTTCCCTCTCCGAACCCACAGATACGCAGTATTTT
abundance: many; j_gene: TRBJ2-5; v_gene: TRBV28; d_gene: TRBD1; CDR3aa: CASSTSPQQGEWETQYF; CDR3nt: TGTGCCAGCAGCACCTCCCCGCAACAGGGGGAATGGGAGACCCAGTACTTC
abundance: few; j_gene: TRBJ2-6; v_gene: TRBV15; d_gene: .; CDR3aa: CATSLQGFGANVLTF; CDR3nt: TGTGCCACCAGCCTACAGGGCTTTGGGGCCAACGTCCTGACTTTC
abundance: .; j_gene: TRBJ2-7; v_gene: TRBV5-4; d_gene: .; CDR3aa: CASSLVYRDEQYF; CDR3nt: TGTGCCAGCAGCTTGGTATACAGGGACGAGCAGTACTTC
abundance: once; j_gene: TRBJ2-3; v_gene: TRBV5-6; d_gene: TRBD2; CDR3aa: CASSLAGGGKDTQYF; CDR3nt: TGTGCCAGCAGCTTGGCAGGCGGGGGGAAAGATACGCAGTATTTT
abundance: few; j_gene: TRBJ2-7; v_gene: TRBV5-6; d_gene: TRBD1; CDR3aa: CASSLAPYRGEAYEQYF; CDR3nt: TGTGCCAGCAGCTTGGCTCCTTACAGGGGGGAGGCCTACGAGCAGTACTTC
abundance: many; j_gene: TRBJ1-5; v_gene: TRBV6-1; d_gene: .; CDR3aa: CATKVNWGLNQPQHF; CDR3nt: TGTGCCACGAAGGTGAATTGGGGCCTAAATCAGCCCCAGCATTTT
abundance: .; j_gene: TRBJ2-1; v_gene: TRBV2; d_gene: TRBD2; CDR3aa: CAGSGGRDHSYNEQFF; CDR3nt: TGTGCCGGTAGCGGGGGGCGTGATCATTCCTACAATGAGCAGTTCTTC
abundance: .; j_gene: TRBJ1-1; v_gene: TRBV2; d_gene: .; CDR3aa: CASRMYTTEAFF; CDR3nt: TGTGCCAGCAGGATGTATACCACGGAAGCTTTCTTT
abundance: .; j_gene: TRBJ2-3; v_gene: TRBV6-1; d_gene: .; CDR3aa: CASLRAYLTDTQYF; CDR3nt: TGTGCCAGCCTTAGGGCCTATCTCACAGATACGCAGTATTTT
abundance: .; j_gene: TRBJ2-3; v_gene: TRBV4-2; d_gene: TRBD2; CDR3aa: CASSQDLAGVRTDTQYF; CDR3nt: TGTGCCAGCAGCCAAGACCTAGCGGGGGTTAGGACAGATACGCAGTATTTT
abundance: many; j_gene: TRBJ1-4; v_gene: TRBV28; d_gene: .; CDR3aa: CASSLGRGGRRTTNEKLFF; CDR3nt: TGTGCCAGCAGTTTGGGGAGGGGCGGGCGGCGAACAACTAATGAAAAACTGTTTTTT
abundance: .; j_gene: TRBJ1-6; v_gene: TRBV9; d_gene: .; CDR3aa: CASSVDSNNSPLHF; CDR3nt: TGTGCCAGCAGCGTAGACAGCAATAATTCACCCCTCCACTTT
abundance: few; j_gene: TRBJ1-5; v_gene: TRBV9; d_gene: .; CDR3aa: CASSDTGGPNQPQHF; CDR3nt: TGTGCCAGCAGCGATACAGGTGGCCCCAATCAGCCCCAGCATTTT
abundance: .; j_gene: TRBJ1-1; v_gene: TRBV7-6; d_gene: .; CDR3aa: CASSSTGYRAEAFF; CDR3nt: TGTGCCAGCAGCTCAACAGGGTACCGCGCTGAAGCTTTCTTT